These T cell receptor beta chains were read from a single sample in a study of metastatic and nonmetastatic thyroid tumors. TCRdb redid the clone calls on the PCR reads using MiXCR. The sample yields about 32,000 clones, around 20% seen once. The sequenced sample was blood. The receptor source for this set is a female donor with papillary thyroid cancer or a benign thyroid nodule (not recorded which). Some clones in this sample may be carry-over from other donors' samples. Each CDR3 is given with its conserved first and last residue. Fields, in order: CDR3 DNA, CDR3 protein, V gene, clone size, D gene, J gene. The D gene is left open where the match is weak. Clone size is not always given. Where it is, it says once, few, many or a class for expanded clones.

CDR3nt: TGTGCCAGCTCACCATCAGGGTCATACGAGCAGTACTTC; CDR3aa: CASSPSGSYEQYF; v_gene: TRBV18; abundance: many; d_gene: .; j_gene: TRBJ2-7
CDR3nt: TGCGCCAGCAGCTTGGCCGGGGCAGGTTACAATGAGCAGTTCTTC; CDR3aa: CASSLAGAGYNEQFF; v_gene: TRBV5-1; abundance: many; d_gene: .; j_gene: TRBJ2-1
CDR3nt: TGTGCCAGCAGCCCAACCGGGACGGCCCCGTGGGGGTTCTTC; CDR3aa: CASSPTGTAPWGFF; v_gene: TRBV9; abundance: many; d_gene: .; j_gene: TRBJ2-1
CDR3nt: TGTGCCAGCTCACCAAGAACAGTACAAGAGACCCAGTACTTC; CDR3aa: CASSPRTVQETQYF; v_gene: TRBV18; abundance: many; d_gene: .; j_gene: TRBJ2-5
CDR3nt: TGTGCCAGCAGCCGGCAGAAAAATTCACCCCTCCACTTT; CDR3aa: CASSRQKNSPLHF; v_gene: TRBV11-2; abundance: .; d_gene: .; j_gene: TRBJ1-6
CDR3nt: TGCGCCAGCAGCCCTTCGGGGGTGAGCTATGGCTACACCTTC; CDR3aa: CASSPSGVSYGYTF; v_gene: TRBV4-1; abundance: .; d_gene: .; j_gene: TRBJ1-2
CDR3nt: TGTGCCAGCAGTTTAGGACTAGCGATCGGGGATACGCAGTATTTT; CDR3aa: CASSLGLAIGDTQYF; v_gene: TRBV27; abundance: few; d_gene: TRBD2; j_gene: TRBJ2-3
CDR3nt: TGTGCCAGCAGCCAGACCTCTGGAAACACCATATATTTT; CDR3aa: CASSQTSGNTIYF; v_gene: TRBV4-2; abundance: medium-sized; d_gene: .; j_gene: TRBJ1-3
CDR3nt: TGTGCCAGCAGTTTGCCCCACGTTAAGGGGTATAGCAATCAGCCCCAGCATTTT; CDR3aa: CASSLPHVKGYSNQPQHF; v_gene: TRBV28; abundance: many; d_gene: .; j_gene: TRBJ1-5
CDR3nt: TGTGCCAGCAGCTCCACCGGGAACCCCTACGAGCAGTACTTC; CDR3aa: CASSSTGNPYEQYF; v_gene: TRBV11-3; abundance: .; d_gene: .; j_gene: TRBJ2-7
CDR3nt: TGCAGTGCTAAAGTTGGGACAGAGCCCATCTCAGAGCAGTACTTC; CDR3aa: CSAKVGTEPISEQYF; v_gene: TRBV20-1; abundance: once; d_gene: TRBD1; j_gene: TRBJ2-7
CDR3nt: TGCGCCAGCAGCCCCGGGGGGACAGGGCCCTACAATGAGCAGTTCTTC; CDR3aa: CASSPGGTGPYNEQFF; v_gene: TRBV5-1; abundance: medium-sized; d_gene: TRBD1; j_gene: TRBJ2-1
CDR3nt: TGCAGTGCTTGGAGGGACTTCTACAATGAGCAGTTCTTC; CDR3aa: CSAWRDFYNEQFF; v_gene: TRBV20-1; abundance: medium-sized; d_gene: .; j_gene: TRBJ2-1
CDR3nt: TGTGCCAGCCGGGACAGGGGGCGCGACGAGCAGTACTTC; CDR3aa: CASRDRGRDEQYF; v_gene: TRBV19; abundance: few; d_gene: TRBD1; j_gene: TRBJ2-7
CDR3nt: TGTGCCAGCAGCCAAGGCTCCTCAGGGCATGGCTACACCTTC; CDR3aa: CASSQGSSGHGYTF; v_gene: TRBV3-1; abundance: many; d_gene: .; j_gene: TRBJ1-2
CDR3nt: TGCAGCGTTGGCGGGACAGCTAGCTCCTACAATGAGCAGTTCTTC; CDR3aa: CSVGGTASSYNEQFF; v_gene: TRBV29-1; abundance: many; d_gene: .; j_gene: TRBJ2-1
CDR3nt: TGTGCCAGCAGCCAAGATCTAGGACACGGCTACACCTTC; CDR3aa: CASSQDLGHGYTF; v_gene: TRBV4-2; abundance: medium-sized; d_gene: .; j_gene: TRBJ1-2
CDR3nt: TGTGCCAGCACCCCGGGACTAGAGCAGGATAAGCAGTACTTC; CDR3aa: CASTPGLEQDKQYF; v_gene: TRBV7-6; abundance: .; d_gene: TRBD2; j_gene: TRBJ2-7
CDR3nt: TGTGCCAGCAGGGTAGACAGTAGCTCCTACAATGAGCAGTTCTTC; CDR3aa: CASRVDSSSYNEQFF; v_gene: TRBV27; abundance: .; d_gene: .; j_gene: TRBJ2-1
CDR3nt: TGTGCCAGCAGCCAAGGGTACGGGACTAGTCGGTTAACGCAGTATTTT; CDR3aa: CASSQGYGTSRLTQYF; v_gene: TRBV4-2; abundance: .; d_gene: TRBD2; j_gene: TRBJ2-3
CDR3nt: TGTGCCATCAGTGCCACCGGGTTGACTAGCGGGATGTCTTACAATGAGCAGTTCTTC; CDR3aa: CAISATGLTSGMSYNEQFF; v_gene: TRBV10-3; abundance: .; d_gene: TRBD2; j_gene: TRBJ2-1
CDR3nt: TGTGCCAGCGGACGGTCGAAGGGGGACCAAAGCTCCTACAATGAGCAGTTCTTC; CDR3aa: CASGRSKGDQSSYNEQFF; v_gene: TRBV9; abundance: many; d_gene: .; j_gene: TRBJ2-1
CDR3nt: TGCGCCAGCAGAATTGGGACAGCGACCTCAAACACCATATATTTT; CDR3aa: CASRIGTATSNTIYF; v_gene: TRBV5-1; abundance: many; d_gene: TRBD1; j_gene: TRBJ1-3
CDR3nt: TGTGCCAGCAGCCGTGTGGGACAGAAGAACACTGAAGCTTTCTTT; CDR3aa: CASSRVGQKNTEAFF; v_gene: TRBV14; abundance: many; d_gene: TRBD1; j_gene: TRBJ1-1
CDR3nt: TGTGCCACCAGTGTCGGGAAGAGCACAGATACGCAGTATTTT; CDR3aa: CATSVGKSTDTQYF; v_gene: TRBV24-1; abundance: few; d_gene: .; j_gene: TRBJ2-3
CDR3nt: TGTGCCAGCAGTAAGGACAGGGGCACAGATACGCAGTATTTT; CDR3aa: CASSKDRGTDTQYF; v_gene: TRBV6-2/TRBV6-3; abundance: few; d_gene: TRBD1; j_gene: TRBJ2-3
CDR3nt: TGTGCCACCAGCAGAGTCCAGGGAGGTGGGGCCAACGTCCTGACTTTC; CDR3aa: CATSRVQGGGANVLTF; v_gene: TRBV15; abundance: medium-sized; d_gene: .; j_gene: TRBJ2-6